This T cell receptor beta chain was captured in a study of blood T cell repertoires in COVID-19. Across the whole study: The United States, Italy and Spain were the sources of the acute and convalescent COVID-19 samples. The cDNA or gDNA used as material had been derived from T cells, B-cell-depleted T cells, or PBMCs.

Original processing methods: Cell counts per sample came from amplifying reference gene primers. Using immunoSEQ multiplex PCR, the repertoire was profiled, and TCRdb retains in-frame clones only, with some absent. The D gene and trimming were derived from the DNA, and the V and J assignments and clone size from that table. Of some 120,000 clones in the sample, roughly 86% were seen once. Trimming left V 2 bases short and J 2 bases short, with 7 bases between. The CDR3 sequence is 13 residues long. Germline values: CDR1 SGHKS, CDR2 YYEKEE (reference sequence). Input material: peripheral blood. The rearrangement joins TRBV5-5 to TRBJ2-5, with D perhaps matching TRBD2 (5 bases). This sequence was found in a human donor in a cohort sampled during active COVID-19. The CDR3: CASSLSGQETQYF. The CDR3 region has the DNA TGTGCCAGCAGCTTAAGCGGACAAGAGACCCAGTACTTC. The full variable domain, in which reference TRBV5-5 and TRBJ2-5 provide the parts outside the CDR3, is DAGVTQSPTHLIKTRGQQVTLRCSPISGHKSVSWYQQVLGQGPQFIFQYYEKEERGRGNFPDRFSARQFPNYSSELNVNALLLGDSALYLCASSLSGQETQYFGPGTRLLVL.